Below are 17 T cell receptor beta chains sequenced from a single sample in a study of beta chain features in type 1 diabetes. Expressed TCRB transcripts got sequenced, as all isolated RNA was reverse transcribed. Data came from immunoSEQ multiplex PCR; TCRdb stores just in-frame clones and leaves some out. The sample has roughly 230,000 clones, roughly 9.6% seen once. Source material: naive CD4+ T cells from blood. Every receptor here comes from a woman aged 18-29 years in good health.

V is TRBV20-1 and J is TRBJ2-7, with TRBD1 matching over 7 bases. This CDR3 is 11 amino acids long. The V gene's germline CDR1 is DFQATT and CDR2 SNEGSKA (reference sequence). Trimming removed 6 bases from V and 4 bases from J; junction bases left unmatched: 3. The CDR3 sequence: CSAPTGYEQYF. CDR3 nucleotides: TGCAGTGCGCCGACAGGGTACGAGCAGTACTTC.

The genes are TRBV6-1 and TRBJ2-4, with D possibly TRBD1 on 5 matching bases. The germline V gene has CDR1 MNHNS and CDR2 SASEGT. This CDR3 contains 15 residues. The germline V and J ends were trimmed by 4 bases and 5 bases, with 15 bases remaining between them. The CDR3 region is CASSGQRLPENIQYF. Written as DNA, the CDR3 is TGTGCCAGCAGTGGACAGCGTTTACCCGAAAACATTCAGTACTTC.

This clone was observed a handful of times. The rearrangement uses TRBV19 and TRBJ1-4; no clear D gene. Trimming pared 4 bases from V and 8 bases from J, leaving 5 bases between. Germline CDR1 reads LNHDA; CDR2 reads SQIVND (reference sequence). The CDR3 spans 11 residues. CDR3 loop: CASSSVEKLFF. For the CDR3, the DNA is TGTGCCAGTAGTAGCGTCGAAAAACTGTTTTTT. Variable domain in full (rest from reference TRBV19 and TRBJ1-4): DGGITQSPKYLFRKEGQNVTLSCEQNLNHDAMYWYRQDPGQGLRLIYYSQIVNDFQKGDIAEGYSVSREKKESFPLTVTSAQKNPTAFYLCASSSVEKLFFGSGTQLSVL.

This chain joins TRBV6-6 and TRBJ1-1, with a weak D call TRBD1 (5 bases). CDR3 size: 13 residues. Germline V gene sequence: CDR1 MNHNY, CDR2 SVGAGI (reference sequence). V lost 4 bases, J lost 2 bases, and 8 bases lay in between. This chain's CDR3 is CASSSDSNTEAFF. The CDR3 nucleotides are TGTGCCAGCAGTTCCGACAGCAACACTGAAGCTTTCTTT.

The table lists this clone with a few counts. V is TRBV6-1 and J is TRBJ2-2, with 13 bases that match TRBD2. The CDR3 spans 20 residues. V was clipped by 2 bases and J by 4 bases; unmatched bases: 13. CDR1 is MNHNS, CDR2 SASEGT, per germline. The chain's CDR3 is CASSERKGLAGVVGTGELFF. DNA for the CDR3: TGTGCCAGCAGTGAACGGAAAGGACTAGCGGGGGTAGTGGGCACCGGGGAGCTGTTTTTT.

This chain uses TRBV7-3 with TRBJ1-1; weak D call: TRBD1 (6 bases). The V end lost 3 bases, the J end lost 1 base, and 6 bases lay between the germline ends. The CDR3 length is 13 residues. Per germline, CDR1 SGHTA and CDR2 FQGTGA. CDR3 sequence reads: CASSFRGNTEAFF. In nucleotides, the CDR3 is TGTGCCAGCAGCTTCAGGGGGAACACTGAAGCTTTCTTT.

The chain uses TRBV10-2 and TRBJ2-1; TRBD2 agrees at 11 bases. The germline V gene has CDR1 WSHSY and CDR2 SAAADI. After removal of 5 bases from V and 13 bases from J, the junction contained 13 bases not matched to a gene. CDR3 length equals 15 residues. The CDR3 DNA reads TGCGCCAGCAGTCCGACTAGCGGGAAGGACGGAGGTCAGTTCTTC. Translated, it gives CASSPTSGKDGGQFF.

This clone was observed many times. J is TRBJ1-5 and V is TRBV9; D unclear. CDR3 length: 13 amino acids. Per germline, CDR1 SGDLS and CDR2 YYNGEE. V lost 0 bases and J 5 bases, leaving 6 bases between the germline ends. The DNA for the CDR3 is TGTGCCAGCAGCGTAGCTCAGGATCAGCCCCAGCATTTT. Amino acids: CASSVAQDQPQHF.

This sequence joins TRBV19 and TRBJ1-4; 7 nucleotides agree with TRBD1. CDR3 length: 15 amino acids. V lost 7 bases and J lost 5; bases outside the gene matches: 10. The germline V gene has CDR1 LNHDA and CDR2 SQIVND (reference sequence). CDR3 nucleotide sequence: TGTGCCAGTAAGGACAGGCCCCGGGGGAATGAAAAACTGTTTTTT. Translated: CASKDRPRGNEKLFF.

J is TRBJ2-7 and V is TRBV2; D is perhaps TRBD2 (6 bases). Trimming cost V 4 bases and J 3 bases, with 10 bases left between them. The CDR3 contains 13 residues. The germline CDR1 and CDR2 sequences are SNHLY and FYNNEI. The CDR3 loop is CASSGGANYEQYF. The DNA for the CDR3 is TGTGCCAGCAGTGGCGGGGCCAACTACGAGCAGTACTTC.

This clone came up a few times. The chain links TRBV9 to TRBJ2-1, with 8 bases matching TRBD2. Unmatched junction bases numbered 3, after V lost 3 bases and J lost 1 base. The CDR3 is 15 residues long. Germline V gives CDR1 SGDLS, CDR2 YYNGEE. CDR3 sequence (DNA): TGTGCCAGCAGCGCACTAGCGGATTCCTACAATGAGCAGTTCTTC. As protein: CASSALADSYNEQFF.

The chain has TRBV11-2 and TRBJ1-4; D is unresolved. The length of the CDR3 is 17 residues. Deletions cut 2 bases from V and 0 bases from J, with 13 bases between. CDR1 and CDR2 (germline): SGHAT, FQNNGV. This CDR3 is CASSLWPRGATNEKLFF. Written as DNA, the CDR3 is TGTGCCAGCAGCTTATGGCCCCGGGGTGCAACTAATGAAAAACTGTTTTTT. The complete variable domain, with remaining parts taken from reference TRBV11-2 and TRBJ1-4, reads EAGVAQSPRYKIIEKRQSVAFWCNPISGHATLYWYQQILGQGPKLLIQFQNNGVVDDSQLPKDRFSAERLKGVDSTLKIQPAKLEDSAVYLCASSLWPRGATNEKLFFGSGTQLSVL.

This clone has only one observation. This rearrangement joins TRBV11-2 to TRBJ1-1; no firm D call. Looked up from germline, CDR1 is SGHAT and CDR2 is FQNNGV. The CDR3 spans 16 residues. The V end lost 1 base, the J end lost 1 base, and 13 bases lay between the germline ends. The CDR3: CASSLGLTGRNTEAFF. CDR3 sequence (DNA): TGTGCCAGCAGCTTAGGATTAACGGGGAGGAACACTGAAGCTTTCTTT.

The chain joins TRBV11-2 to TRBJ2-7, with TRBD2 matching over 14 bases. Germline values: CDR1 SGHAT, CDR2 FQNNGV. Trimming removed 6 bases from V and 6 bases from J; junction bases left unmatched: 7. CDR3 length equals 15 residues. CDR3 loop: CASRTTSGRASEQYF. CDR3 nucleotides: TGTGCCAGCAGAACGACTAGCGGGAGGGCCTCCGAGCAGTACTTC. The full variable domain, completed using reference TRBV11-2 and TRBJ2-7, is EAGVAQSPRYKIIEKRQSVAFWCNPISGHATLYWYQQILGQGPKLLIQFQNNGVVDDSQLPKDRFSAERLKGVDSTLKIQPAKLEDSAVYLCASRTTSGRASEQYFGPGTRLTVT.

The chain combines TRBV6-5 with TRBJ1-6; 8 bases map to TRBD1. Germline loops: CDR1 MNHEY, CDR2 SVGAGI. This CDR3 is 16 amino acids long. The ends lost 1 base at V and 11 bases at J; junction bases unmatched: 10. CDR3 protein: CASSYYGQGRLAPLHF. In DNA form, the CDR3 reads TGTGCCAGCAGTTACTATGGACAGGGAAGGTTAGCACCCCTCCACTTT.

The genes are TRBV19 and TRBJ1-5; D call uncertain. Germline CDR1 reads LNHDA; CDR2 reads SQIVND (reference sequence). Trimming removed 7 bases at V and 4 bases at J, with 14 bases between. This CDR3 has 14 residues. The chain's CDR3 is CASIRTAGNQPQHF. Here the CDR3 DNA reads TGTGCCAGTATTAGGACGGCGGGTAATCAGCCCCAGCATTTT. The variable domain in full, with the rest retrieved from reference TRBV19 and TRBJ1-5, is DGGITQSPKYLFRKEGQNVTLSCEQNLNHDAMYWYRQDPGQGLRLIYYSQIVNDFQKGDIAEGYSVSREKKESFPLTVTSAQKNPTAFYLCASIRTAGNQPQHFGDGTRLSIL.

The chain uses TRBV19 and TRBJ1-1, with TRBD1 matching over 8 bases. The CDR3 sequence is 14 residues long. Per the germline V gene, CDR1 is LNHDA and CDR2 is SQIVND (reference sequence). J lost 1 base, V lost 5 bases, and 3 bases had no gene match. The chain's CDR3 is CASSHGQGNTEAFF. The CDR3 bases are TGTGCCAGTAGTCACGGACAGGGGAACACTGAAGCTTTCTTT.